The rows below give T cell receptor beta chains drawn from one sample of a study of blood T cell repertoires in COVID-19. Clones were sequenced by immunoSEQ multiplex PCR, and TCRdb holds only the in-frame ones, with some missing. The sample contains 110,000 to 150,000 clones, 70% to 85% of which appear only once. The sample was peripheral blood. The receptors shown here come from a man in his fifties or sixties with active or convalescent COVID-19. The CDR3 runs from the conserved cysteine through the conserved F or W. Each record gives: D gene, V gene, clone size, J gene, CDR3 protein, CDR3 DNA. D genes are given only for firm matches. Only some rows state a clone size, as once, few, many or a class for expanded clones.

D gene: TRBD1
V gene: TRBV5-1
clone size: -
J gene: TRBJ2-1
CDR3 protein: CASSTPGQGNEQFF
CDR3 DNA: TGCGCCAGCAGCACTCCGGGACAGGGGAATGAGCAGTTCTTC

D gene: -
V gene: TRBV6-5
clone size: -
J gene: TRBJ1-2
CDR3 protein: CASQDNYGYTF
CDR3 DNA: TGTGCCAGCCAGGATAACTATGGCTACACCTTC

D gene: -
V gene: TRBV11-2
clone size: -
J gene: TRBJ1-1
CDR3 protein: CASSLAGRNTEAFF
CDR3 DNA: TGTGCCAGCAGCTTAGCAGGTAGAAACACTGAAGCTTTCTTT

D gene: -
V gene: TRBV4-3
clone size: -
J gene: TRBJ2-3
CDR3 protein: CASSQRHPDTQYF
CDR3 DNA: TGCGCCAGCAGCCAACGACACCCAGATACGCAGTATTTT

D gene: -
V gene: TRBV27
clone size: -
J gene: TRBJ2-2
CDR3 protein: CASSLSRVDTGELFF
CDR3 DNA: TGTGCCAGCAGTTTATCCAGGGTCGACACCGGGGAGCTGTTTTTT

D gene: -
V gene: TRBV6-5
clone size: -
J gene: TRBJ1-2
CDR3 protein: CASSYGAGYGYTF
CDR3 DNA: TGTGCCAGCAGTTACGGGGCTGGGTATGGCTACACCTTC

D gene: -
V gene: TRBV3-1/TRBV3-2
clone size: -
J gene: TRBJ1-4
CDR3 protein: CASRLQGPNEKLFF
CDR3 DNA: TGTGCCAGCAGACTACAGGGCCCTAATGAAAAACTGTTTTTT

D gene: -
V gene: TRBV27
clone size: once
J gene: TRBJ2-2
CDR3 protein: CASSFQNTGELFF
CDR3 DNA: TGTGCCAGCAGTTTTCAGAACACCGGGGAGCTGTTTTTT

D gene: -
V gene: TRBV11-2
clone size: few
J gene: TRBJ1-2
CDR3 protein: CASSVGRGQQGYTF
CDR3 DNA: TGTGCCAGCAGTGTCGGTAGAGGACAGCAGGGCTACACCTTC

D gene: -
V gene: TRBV21-1
clone size: -
J gene: TRBJ2-1
CDR3 protein: CASSRGQNNEQFF
CDR3 DNA: TGTGCCAGCAGCAGGGGGCAGAACAATGAGCAGTTCTTC

D gene: TRBD2
V gene: TRBV29-1
clone size: -
J gene: TRBJ2-5
CDR3 protein: CSVESGAPTILETQYF
CDR3 DNA: TGCAGCGTGGAGAGCGGGGCGCCCACGATCTTAGAGACCCAGTACTTC